This T cell receptor (beta chain) derives from a study of T-cell reconstitution after alpha-beta-depleted transplantation in children. Construction of the TCRbeta library involved unique molecular identifiers. One entry per CDR3 protein, called by TCRdb with MiXCR from the PCR reads. The top ten hold about 2.4% of the sample, which has 240,000 or so distinct CDR3 sequences, approximately 12% seen once. V was pared by 10 bases and J by 1 base, with 6 bases of the junction left unmatched. Germline CDR1 reads MDHEN; CDR2 reads SYDVKM. This CDR3 spans 13 amino acids. This clonotype came up many times. This rearrangement joins TRBV28 to TRBJ2-7, with 8 bases identical to TRBD2. This sequence was found in a human donor who donated a stem cell graft to a child with acute lymphoblastic leukemia. The input for sequencing was PBMCs from the stem cell graft donor, taken from the stem cell graft. The CDR3: CATTGGVSYEQYF. DNA for the CDR3: TGTGCCACCACGGGGGGGGTATCCTACGAGCAGTACTTC.